This TCR beta chain was recorded in a study of Graves' ophthalmopathy and Graves' hyperthyroidism. Study results and limitations: Forecasting of ophthalmopathy progression by the model achieved about 71% sensitivity and 72% to 75% specificity.

Trimming stripped 7 bases from V and 11 bases from J, with 14 bases between. The CDR3 covers 11 residues. The V gene's germline CDR1 is MNHEY and CDR2 SMNVEV (reference sequence). The TCR beta CDR3 regions underwent amplification from RNA transcripts. HTBI primers primed a first-round RT-PCR, and a second-round multiplex PCR followed. One entry per CDR3 protein, called by TCRdb with MiXCR from the multiplex PCR reads. The repertoire includes 35,000 to 50,000 distinct CDR3 sequences, approximately 55% of them detected once, and 26% sits in the top ten. At least ten counts were recorded for this clonotype. Its target is not known. Diagnostic conclusions were grounded in clinical symptoms, serum thyroxine, TRAb, thyroid ultrasound and orbital computed tomography. From fresh peripheral blood, 10 ml in volume, the PBMCs were obtained.

This TCR derives from an adult woman with stable Graves' hyperthyroidism. The chain recombines TRBV27 with TRBJ1-1; no clear D. The sample taken for sequencing was peripheral blood. The CDR3: CASTAWTGAFF. The CDR3 DNA follows: TGTGCCAGCACCGCCTGGACGGGGGCTTTCTTT.